Presented here are 6 T cell receptor beta chains from one specimen sequenced in a study of early T cells in non-severe SARS-CoV-2 infection. MiXCR, run by TCRdb on the 5' RACE reads, gives a single entry per CDR3 protein. The top ten clones hold roughly 12% of a sample with 35,000 to 40,000 distinct CDR3 sequences, 8.5% to 10% of them seen once. Sequenced: whole blood. Receptors were obtained from an adult who was a healthcare worker with PCR-confirmed SARS-CoV-2 infection or an uninfected control (not recorded which).

The CDR3 DNA sequence: TGTGCCAGCAGTAACCGGGACAGGGGCTACGAGCAGTACTTC. It translates to CASSNRDRGYEQYF. The chain couples TRBV27 to TRBJ2-7, with TRBD1 matching 10 bases. The CDR3 covers 14 residues. Germline CDR1 and CDR2: MNHEY and SMNVEV (reference sequence). V was clipped by 5 bases and J by 3 bases; unmatched bases: 4.

This clonotype was seen at least ten times. V gene TRBV6-1 combines with J gene TRBJ2-1; 9 bases agree with TRBD2. Germline lookup yields CDR1 MNHNS and CDR2 SASEGT. The V segment lost 5 bases and the J segment 4 bases; nucleotides outside the gene matches: 3. The CDR3 has 14 residues. CDR3 bases: TGTGCCAGCAGTTATAGCGGGGGATACAATGAGCAGTTCTTC. As protein: CASSYSGGYNEQFF.

In its sample, this clonotype was seen many times. The chain combines TRBV11-2 with TRBJ2-7; D remains unclear. V was pared by 1 base and J by 3 bases, with 13 bases between. The CDR3 has 15 amino acids. CDR1 is SGHAT and CDR2 is FQNNGV in the germline V gene. CDR3: CASSLGADRLYEQYF. CDR3 coding DNA: TGTGCCAGCAGCTTAGGGGCAGACCGCCTCTACGAGCAGTACTTC.

This clonotype showed up just a few times. V and J are TRBV10-3 and TRBJ1-5, with D possibly matching TRBD1 (5 bases). Germline CDR1 is ENHRY and CDR2 is SYGVKD. With 10 bases removed from V and 7 bases from J, the gap between germline ends came to 17 bases. The CDR3 sequence is 13 residues long. The CDR3 is CATTGGALQPQHF. CDR3 in DNA: TGTGCCACCACGGGCGGGGCCCTCCAGCCCCAGCATTTT.

This clonotype was found many times. The chain links TRBV20-1 to TRBJ1-1; D not resolved. The germline V gene encodes CDR1 DFQATT and CDR2 SNEGSKA (reference sequence). Deletions cut 6 bases from V and 0 bases from J, with 11 bases between. The CDR3 loop spans 13 amino acids. The CDR3 sequence: CSASDGMNTEAFF. CDR3 DNA sequence: TGCAGTGCCTCGGACGGCATGAACACTGAAGCTTTCTTT.

This clonotype was recorded a few times. The chain is built from TRBV7-6 and TRBJ2-1; TRBD2 matches at 8 bases. CDR1 is SGHVS, CDR2 FNYEAQ, per germline. J was trimmed by 6 bases and V by 4 bases; bases with no gene match: 8. The length of the CDR3 is 15 residues. The CDR3 sequence is CASSSNSGAGNEQFF. The CDR3 nucleotides are TGTGCCAGCAGCTCTAATAGCGGGGCCGGCAATGAGCAGTTCTTC.